Listed here are 32 T cell receptor beta chains from one sample, sequenced in a study of blood T cell repertoires in COVID-19. Sequencing was performed with immunoSEQ multiplex PCR; in TCRdb, only in-frame clones are kept and a portion is missing. The table records 250,000 to 350,000 clones, approximately 84% of them present only once. Sequencing used peripheral blood. The receptor source for this set is a human donor with COVID-19, enrolled during active disease. The donor label of this sample is uncertain.

This chain connects TRBV6-6 to TRBJ2-5, with D perhaps matching TRBD1 (6 bases). The germline gives CDR1 MNHNY, CDR2 SVGAGI (reference sequence). Trimming stripped 6 bases from V and 5 bases from J, with 19 bases between. The CDR3 totals 15 residues. The CDR3 reads CASSPFSQGSETQYF. As DNA, the CDR3 is TGTGCCAGCAGCCCCTTCTCCCAGGGGTCGGAGACCCAGTACTTC.

V usage is TRBV10-3 and J usage is TRBJ1-1; the D is unclear. The CDR3 consists of 13 residues. Germline V gene sequence: CDR1 ENHRY, CDR2 SYGVKD. V gave up 5 bases and J gave up 1 base, with 8 bases separating them. The CDR3, as DNA: TGTGCCATCAGTCGTCAGGAGAACACTGAAGCTTTCTTT. Its protein is CAISRQENTEAFF.

The chain employs TRBV12-5 and TRBJ1-6; TRBD1 might be the D (6 bases). V was clipped by 4 bases and J by 7 bases, with 17 bases between them. This CDR3 has 16 residues. Per germline, CDR1 LGHNT and CDR2 FRNRAP. The CDR3 sequence: CASGSNTGSWNSPLHF. CDR3 nucleotides: TGTGCTAGTGGTTCAAATACAGGGAGTTGGAATTCACCCCTCCACTTT. Together with reference TRBV12-5 and TRBJ1-6, the CDR3 gives the full variable domain: DARVTQTPRHKVTEMGQEVTMRCQPILGHNTVFWYRQTMMQGLELLAYFRNRAPLDDSGMPKDRFSAEMPDATLATLKIQPSEPRDSAVYFCASGSNTGSWNSPLHFGNGTRLTVT.

This chain links TRBV9 with TRBJ2-7; 13 positions agree with TRBD2. After removal of 3 bases from V and 3 bases from J, the junction contained 18 bases not matched to a gene. CDR3 length: 20 amino acids. Germline values: CDR1 SGDLS, CDR2 YYNGEE. The chain's CDR3 is CASSARPLGTSGIRYYEQYF. The CDR3 DNA reads as TGTGCCAGCAGCGCTAGGCCCCTTGGGACTAGCGGGATAAGGTACTACGAGCAGTACTTC.

The gene calls are TRBV11-3 and TRBJ2-2; perhaps TRBD1 as D (6 bases). Germline lookup yields CDR1 SGHNT and CDR2 YENEEA. The CDR3 is made up of 15 amino acids. With 3 bases removed from V and 1 base from J, the gap between germline ends came to 9 bases. The CDR3 DNA reads as TGTGCCAGCAGCTTGACACAGGGGAACACCGGGGAGCTGTTTTTT. The encoded protein is CASSLTQGNTGELFF.

Only a few counts were recorded for this clone. The chain is built from TRBV11-2 and TRBJ2-1, with no clear D. Germline CDR1 reads SGHAT; CDR2 reads FQNNGV. The V gene lost 4 bases and the J gene lost 0 bases, with 13 bases spanning the gap. This CDR3 contains 16 residues. CDR3 coding DNA: TGTGCCAGCAGCTCCCCCACTGGGCGCTCCTACAATGAGCAGTTCTTC. Its translation: CASSSPTGRSYNEQFF. The variable domain in full, completed from reference TRBV11-2 and TRBJ2-1, reads EAGVAQSPRYKIIEKRQSVAFWCNPISGHATLYWYQQILGQGPKLLIQFQNNGVVDDSQLPKDRFSAERLKGVDSTLKIQPAKLEDSAVYLCASSSPTGRSYNEQFFGPGTRLTVL.

This clone was detected a few times. V gene TRBV30 combines with J gene TRBJ1-1; TRBD1 is a possible D gene (5 bases). Trimming pared 4 bases from V and 1 base from J, leaving 13 bases between. The CDR3 covers 14 residues. CDR1 is GTSNPN and CDR2 is SVGIG in the germline V gene (reference sequence). The CDR3 loop reads CAWTRNGQNTEAFF. CDR3 nucleotides: TGTGCCTGGACCCGGAATGGACAGAACACTGAAGCTTTCTTT.

The chain employs TRBV5-1 and TRBJ1-4; D is undetermined. Germline-derived CDR1 and CDR2 are SGHRS and YFSETQ. V was pared by 1 base and J by 4 bases, with 8 bases between. The length of the CDR3 is 14 residues. CDR3 sequence: CASSLQTSNEKLFF. The CDR3 coding sequence is TGCGCCAGCAGCTTGCAGACAAGTAATGAAAAACTGTTTTTT.

The chain links TRBV28 to TRBJ1-2; 8 bases fit TRBD1. Germline values: CDR1 MDHEN, CDR2 SYDVKM. V gave up 6 bases and J gave up 9 bases; unmatched junction bases: 12. This CDR3 region has 14 residues. CDR3 amino acids: CASRYSGQAGSYTF. The CDR3 DNA is TGTGCCAGCAGGTATTCGGGACAGGCGGGGAGCTACACCTTC.

This clone showed up just once. Here the CDR3 DNA reads TGTGCCACCAGTGATTTGCTTCCGAGCCAGCAGTTCTTC. Amino acid sequence: CATSDLLPSQQFF. The chain recombines TRBV24-1 with TRBJ2-1; D ambiguous. Trimming stripped 0 bases from V and 11 bases from J, with 10 bases between. This CDR3 comprises 13 residues. Germline loops: CDR1 KGHDR, CDR2 SFDVKD.

The chain recombines TRBV2 with TRBJ1-5; 8 positions match TRBD1. CDR1 and CDR2 from the germline V gene are SNHLY and FYNNEI. CDR3 length equals 14 residues. V lost 10 bases and J lost 7; bases outside the gene matches: 12. In DNA form, the CDR3 reads TGTGCCACCACCCCGGACAGGGTAGGACAGCCCCAGCATTTT. Translating it yields CATTPDRVGQPQHF.

The rearrangement joins TRBV29-1 to TRBJ2-5, with TRBD2 identical over 8 bases. J gave up 3 bases and V 7 bases, and 4 bases lay outside the gene matches. CDR3 length equals 12 residues. Germline V gene lookup returns CDR1 SQVTM and CDR2 ANQGSEA. The DNA for the CDR3 is TGCAGCGGCCGGCGGGGGGAAGAGACCCAGTACTTC. Its protein is CSGRRGEETQYF.

This clone has just one count. V gene TRBV10-3 combines with J gene TRBJ2-1; D might be TRBD2 (6 bases). With 10 bases removed from V and 7 bases from J, the gap between germline ends came to 23 bases. The CDR3 consists of 15 residues. Germline lookup yields CDR1 ENHRY and CDR2 SYGVKD. CDR3 protein: CATTNKGTEGNEQFF. CDR3 DNA: TGTGCCACCACCAACAAAGGAACGGAGGGTAATGAGCAGTTCTTC.

The sample holds a few counts of this clone. The rearrangement uses TRBV6-2 or TRBV6-3 and TRBJ1-1, with D perhaps matching TRBD1 (5 bases). Per germline, CDR1 MNHEY and CDR2 SVGEGT. The V gene lost 0 bases and the J gene lost 6 bases, with 11 bases spanning the gap. The CDR3 is 14 residues long. CDR3 amino acids: CASSYSGGFSEAFF. The CDR3 nucleotides read TGTGCCAGCAGTTACTCTGGGGGGTTCTCTGAAGCTTTCTTT.

The rearrangement links TRBV5-1 to TRBJ2-1; TRBD2 matches 13 bases. Germline assignment: CDR1 SGHRS and CDR2 YFSETQ. The CDR3 covers 17 residues. Germline trimming cut 4 bases from V and 3 bases from J; bases unmatched to any gene: 7. CDR3 residues: CASSPGTSGNLYNEQFF. DNA for the CDR3: TGCGCCAGCAGCCCCGGGACTAGCGGGAATCTCTACAATGAGCAGTTCTTC.

The chain joins TRBV11-2 to TRBJ1-2; unclear D gene. Germline V gene sequence: CDR1 SGHAT, CDR2 FQNNGV. V lost 5 bases and J lost 2, with 12 bases in between. This CDR3 has 14 amino acids. The CDR3 reads CASSGHSGNYGYTF. Here the CDR3 DNA reads TGTGCCAGCAGCGGTCACAGTGGGAACTATGGCTACACCTTC.

The genes are TRBV7-9 and TRBJ1-3, with D tentatively TRBD1 (6 bases). CDR1 is SEHNR, CDR2 FQNEAQ, per germline (reference sequence). The CDR3 is 14 residues long. V dropped 5 bases and J dropped 4 bases, with 12 bases sitting between them. As DNA, the CDR3 is TGTGCCAGCAGCGCCACAGGGTTCGGAAACACCATATATTTT. This codes for CASSATGFGNTIYF.

The chain couples TRBV7-2 to TRBJ2-5; tentatively, D is TRBD2 (5 bases). Germline CDR1 is SGHTA and CDR2 is FQGNSA. Trimming removed 5 bases from V and 6 bases from J, with 16 bases in between. The CDR3 has 14 residues. The CDR3 DNA is TGTGCCAGCAGCCGCCGGGATTCCGGGCAGACCCAGTACTTC. Its protein is CASSRRDSGQTQYF.

The chain employs TRBV3-1 (or the pseudogene TRBV3-2) and TRBJ1-5, with 8 bases that match TRBD1. Per the germline V gene, CDR1 is LGHDT and CDR2 is YNNKEL (reference sequence). The CDR3 covers 14 residues. Germline trimming cut 5 bases from V and 7 bases from J; bases unmatched to any gene: 7. The CDR3 loop reads CASSSTGAGQPQHF. The CDR3 DNA is TGTGCCAGCAGCTCGACAGGGGCCGGCCAGCCCCAGCATTTT.

Concerning this clone itself: A junction boundary mismatches the germline segment, possibly from a read error. J is TRBJ1-1 and V is TRBV2; possibly TRBD1 for D (5 bases). This CDR3 contains 14 residues. From germline, CDR1 is SNHLY and CDR2 FYNNEI. The CDR3 DNA follows: TGTGCCACCAGTATCCAGGGTAGGAACACTGAAGCTTTCTTT. Translated, it gives CATSIQGRNTEAFF. The whole variable domain, filled in from reference TRBV2 and TRBJ1-1, reads EPEVTQTPSHQVTQMGQEVILRCVPISNHLYFYWYRQILGQKVEFLVSFYNNEISEKSEIFDDQFSVERPDGSNFTLKIRSTKLEDSAMYFCATSIQGRNTEAFFGQGTRLTVV.

The gene calls are TRBV6-5 and TRBJ2-2; D perhaps matches TRBD2 (6 bases). Germline V gene sequence: CDR1 MNHEY, CDR2 SVGAGI. V lost 10 bases, J lost 1 base, and 13 bases lay in between. The CDR3 is 14 amino acids. CDR3 protein: CATGVVLNTGELFF. DNA of the CDR3: TGTGCCACGGGGGTAGTATTGAACACCGGGGAGCTGTTTTTT.

V gene TRBV6-4 combines with J gene TRBJ2-2, with a possible D match to TRBD2 (5 bases). The CDR3 spans 13 residues. CDR1 and CDR2 (germline): MRHNA, SNTAGT. Trimming removed 6 bases from V and 4 bases from J, with 9 bases in between. The CDR3 reads CASRGAGTGELFF. For the CDR3, the DNA is TGTGCCAGCAGGGGCGCGGGCACCGGGGAGCTGTTTTTT.

The chain joins TRBV28 to TRBJ2-5, with TRBD2 identical over 12 bases. CDR1 and CDR2 (germline): MDHEN, SYDVKM. The CDR3 runs 15 residues. V was pared by 3 bases and J by 4 bases, with 3 bases of the junction left unmatched. CDR3 DNA: TGTGCCAGCAGTTTTCTAGCGGGAGGGGGAGAGACCCAGTACTTC. This translates into CASSFLAGGGETQYF.

The table lists this clone with a count of one. This may arise from a read error, as a much more abundant clone is one base away. This chain connects TRBV6-5 to TRBJ1-4; 8 bases line up with TRBD1. Germline assignment: CDR1 MNHEY and CDR2 SVGAGI. J gave up 3 bases and V 6 bases, and 3 bases lay outside the gene matches. CDR3 size: 14 residues. The CDR3 DNA sequence: TGTGCCAGCAGCCGGGACAGGTCTAATGAAAAACTGTTTTTT. Translation gives CASSRDRSNEKLFF.

The V call is TRBV30, the J call TRBJ1-4; perhaps TRBD1 as D (6 bases). The V and J ends lost 4 bases and 7 bases respectively, with 16 bases between them. Germline-derived CDR1 and CDR2 are GTSNPN and SVGIG (reference sequence). The CDR3 is 14 residues long. The chain's CDR3 is CAWNGGARGEKLFF. The CDR3 region has the DNA TGTGCCTGGAACGGGGGGGCGCGTGGTGAAAAACTGTTTTTT. The full variable domain, completed using reference TRBV30 and TRBJ1-4, is SQTIHQWPATLVQPVGSPLSLECTVEGTSNPNLYWYRQAAGRGLQLLFYSVGIGQISSEVPQNLSASRPQDRQFILSSKKLLLSDSGFYLCAWNGGARGEKLFFGSGTQLSVL.

This clone was observed a handful of times. The V call is TRBV4-3, the J call TRBJ2-4; weak D call: TRBD1 (5 bases). The CDR3 contains 15 residues. Trimming cost V 0 bases and J 1 base, with 7 bases left between them. CDR1 and CDR2 from the germline V gene are LGHNA and YSLEER. CDR3 amino acids: CASSQDAGAKNIQYF. The CDR3 nucleotides are TGCGCCAGCAGCCAAGATGCAGGGGCCAAAAACATTCAGTACTTC.

The chain carries TRBV21-1 and TRBJ2-7; TRBD2, the table's D call, was not compared with the DNA. TRBV21-1 corresponds to a pseudogene. The CDR3 totals 10 residues. The DNA for the CDR3 is TGTGCCAGCAGACCGAGCGAGCAGTACTTC. Amino acid sequence: CASRPSEQYF.

This chain uses TRBV5-4 with TRBJ2-2; 7 positions match TRBD1. The CDR3 totals 15 residues. CDR1 is SGHNT and CDR2 is YYREEE in the germline V gene (reference sequence). Trimming at V came to 7 bases and at J to 3 bases, leaving 9 bases not matched to a gene. CDR3 DNA sequence: TGTGCCAGCGTTAAAGGGGGCATGGACACCGGGGAGCTGTTTTTT. This sequence encodes CASVKGGMDTGELFF.

The V call is TRBV18, the J call TRBJ2-7; D gene uncertain. The CDR3 is 13 residues long. Germline V gene lookup returns CDR1 KGHSH and CDR2 LQKENI. Between the trimmed V and J ends, which lost 2 bases and 2 bases, there was a span of 7 bases. CDR3 region: CASSPGRTYEQYF. The CDR3 DNA sequence: TGTGCCAGCTCACCAGGCCGCACCTACGAGCAGTACTTC.

V is TRBV9 and J is TRBJ2-1; TRBD2 matches at 11 bases. From germline, CDR1 is SGDLS and CDR2 YYNGEE. This CDR3 contains 16 residues. V shed 2 bases, J shed 6 bases, and the junction held 7 bases outside the gene matches. The CDR3 spells CASSVGTSGSRNEQFF. CDR3 sequence (DNA): TGTGCCAGCAGCGTGGGAACTAGCGGGAGTCGCAATGAGCAGTTCTTC. The full variable domain, rest sourced from reference TRBV9 and TRBJ2-1, is DSGVTQTPKHLITATGQRVTLRCSPRSGDLSVYWYQQSLDQGLQFLIQYYNGEERAKGNILERFSAQQFPDLHSELNLSSLELGDSALYFCASSVGTSGSRNEQFFGPGTRLTVL.

As for this clone: The DNA is left out, because the CDR3 cannot be placed on it with certainty; the CDR3 is given as TCRdb lists it. V and J are TRBV27 and TRBJ2-1; TRBD1, the table's D call, was not compared with the DNA. The CDR3 sequence runs 15 residues, both termini included. CDR1 and CDR2 (germline): MNHEY, SMNVEV (reference sequence). The CDR3 is CASSLAQASYNEQFF.

The chain is built from TRBV10-1 and TRBJ2-3, with TRBD2 matching over 13 bases. The CDR3 is 16 residues long. Germline-derived CDR1 and CDR2 are WNHNN and SYGVQD (reference sequence). V was clipped by 5 bases and J by 2 bases; unmatched bases: 4. Here the CDR3 DNA reads TGCGCCAGCAGTAGGACTAGCGGGAGTGACACAGATACGCAGTATTTT. This sequence encodes CASSRTSGSDTDTQYF.